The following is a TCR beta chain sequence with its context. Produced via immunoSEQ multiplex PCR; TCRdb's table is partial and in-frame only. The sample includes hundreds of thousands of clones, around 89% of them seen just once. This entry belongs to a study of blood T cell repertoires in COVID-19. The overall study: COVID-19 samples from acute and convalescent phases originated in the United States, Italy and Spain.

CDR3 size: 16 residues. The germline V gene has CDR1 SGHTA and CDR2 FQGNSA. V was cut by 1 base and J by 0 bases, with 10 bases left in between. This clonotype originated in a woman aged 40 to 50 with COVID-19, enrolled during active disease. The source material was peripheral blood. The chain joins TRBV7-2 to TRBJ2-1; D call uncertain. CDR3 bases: TGTGCCAGCAGCTTAGGTTCACTAAGCTCCTACAATGAGCAGTTCTTC. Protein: CASSLGSLSSYNEQFF. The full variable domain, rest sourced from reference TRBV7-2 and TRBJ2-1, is GAGVSQSPSNKVTEKGKDVELRCDPISGHTALYWYRQSLGQGLEFLIYFQGNSAPDKSGLPSDRFSAERTGGSVSTLTIQRTQQEDSAVYLCASSLGSLSSYNEQFFGPGTRLTVL.